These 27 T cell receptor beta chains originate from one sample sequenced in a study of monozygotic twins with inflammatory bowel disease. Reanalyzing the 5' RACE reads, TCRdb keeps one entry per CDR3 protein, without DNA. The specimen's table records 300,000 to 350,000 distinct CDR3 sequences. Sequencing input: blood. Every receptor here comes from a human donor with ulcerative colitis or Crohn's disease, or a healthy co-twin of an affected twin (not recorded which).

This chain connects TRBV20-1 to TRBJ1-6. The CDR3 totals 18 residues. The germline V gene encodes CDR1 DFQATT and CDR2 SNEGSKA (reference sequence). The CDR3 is CSARAAGTMFKSNSPLHF.

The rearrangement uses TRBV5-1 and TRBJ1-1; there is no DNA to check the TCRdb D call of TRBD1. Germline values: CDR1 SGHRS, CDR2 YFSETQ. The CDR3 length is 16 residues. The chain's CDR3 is CASSTERQGPNTEAFF.

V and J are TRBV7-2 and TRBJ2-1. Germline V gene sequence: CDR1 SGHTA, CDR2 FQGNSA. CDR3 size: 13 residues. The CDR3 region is CATQPSSYNEQFF.

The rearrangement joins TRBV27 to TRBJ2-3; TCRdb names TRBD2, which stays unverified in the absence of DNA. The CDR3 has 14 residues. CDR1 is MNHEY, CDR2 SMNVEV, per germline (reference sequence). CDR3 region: CASSPSRTSDTQYF.

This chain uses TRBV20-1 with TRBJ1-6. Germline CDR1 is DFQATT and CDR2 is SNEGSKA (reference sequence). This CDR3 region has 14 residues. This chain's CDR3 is CSARVSGSDSPLHF.

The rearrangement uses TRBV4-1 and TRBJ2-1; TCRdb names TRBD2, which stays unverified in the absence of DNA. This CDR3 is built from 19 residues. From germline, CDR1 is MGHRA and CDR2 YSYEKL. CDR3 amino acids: CASSQVLYQRGLSYNEQFF.

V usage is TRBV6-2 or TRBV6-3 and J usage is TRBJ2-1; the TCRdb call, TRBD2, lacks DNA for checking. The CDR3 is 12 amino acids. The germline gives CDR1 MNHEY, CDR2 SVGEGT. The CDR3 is CASSGGGDEQFF.

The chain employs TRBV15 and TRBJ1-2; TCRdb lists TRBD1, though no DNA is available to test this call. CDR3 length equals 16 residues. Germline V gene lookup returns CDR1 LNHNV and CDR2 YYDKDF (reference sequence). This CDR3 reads CATSRDRRGSNYGYTF.

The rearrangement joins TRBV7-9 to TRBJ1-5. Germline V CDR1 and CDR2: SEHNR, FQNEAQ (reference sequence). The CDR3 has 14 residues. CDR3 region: CASSISTANQPQHF. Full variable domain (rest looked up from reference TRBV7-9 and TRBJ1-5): DTGVSQNPRHKITKRGQNVTFRCDPISEHNRLYWYRQTLGQGPEFLTYFQNEAQLEKSRLLSDRFSAERPKGSFSTLEIQRTEQGDSAMYLCASSISTANQPQHFGDGTRLSIL.

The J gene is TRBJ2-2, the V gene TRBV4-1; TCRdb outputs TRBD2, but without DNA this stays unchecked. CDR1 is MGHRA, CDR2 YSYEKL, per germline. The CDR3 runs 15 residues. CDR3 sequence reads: CASSHPTSGTRELFF.

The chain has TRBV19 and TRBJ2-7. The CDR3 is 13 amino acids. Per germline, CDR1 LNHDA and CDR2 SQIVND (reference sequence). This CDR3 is CASSINPNRVQYF.

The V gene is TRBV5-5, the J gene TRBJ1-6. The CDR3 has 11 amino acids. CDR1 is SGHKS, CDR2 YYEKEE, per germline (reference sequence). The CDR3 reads CASSPYFTPHF.

This CDR3 is CASSGGGSGANVLTF. The J gene is TRBJ2-6, the V gene TRBV28; TCRdb names TRBD2, which stays unverified in the absence of DNA. This CDR3 contains 15 residues. Germline CDR1 is MDHEN and CDR2 is SYDVKM.

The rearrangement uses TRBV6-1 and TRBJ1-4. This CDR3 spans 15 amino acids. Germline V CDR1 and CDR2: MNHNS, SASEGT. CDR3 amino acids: CASSQQWGGREKLFF.

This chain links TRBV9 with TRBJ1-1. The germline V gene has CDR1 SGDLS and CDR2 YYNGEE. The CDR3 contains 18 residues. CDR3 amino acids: CASSVGVRESGPLPQAFF.

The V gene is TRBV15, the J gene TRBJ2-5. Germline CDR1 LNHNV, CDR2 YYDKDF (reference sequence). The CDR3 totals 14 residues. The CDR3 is CATSRPDPPETQYF.

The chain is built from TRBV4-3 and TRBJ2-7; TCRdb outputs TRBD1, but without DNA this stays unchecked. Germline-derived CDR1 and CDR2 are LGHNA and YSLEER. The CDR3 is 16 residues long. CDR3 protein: CASSQERGRFIYEQYF.

Here the CDR3 reads CSGSSQYGYTF. V gene TRBV20-1 combines with J gene TRBJ1-2. Looked up from germline, CDR1 is DFQATT and CDR2 is SNEGSKA (reference sequence). This CDR3 has 11 amino acids.

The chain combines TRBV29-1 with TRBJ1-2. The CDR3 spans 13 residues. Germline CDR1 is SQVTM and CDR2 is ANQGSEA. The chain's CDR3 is CSVEDSVDYGYTF.

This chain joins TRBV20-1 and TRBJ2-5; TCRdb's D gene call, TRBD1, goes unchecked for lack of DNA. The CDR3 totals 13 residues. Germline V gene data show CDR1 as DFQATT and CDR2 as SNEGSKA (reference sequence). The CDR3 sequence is CSARGTVQETQYF.

The CDR3 spells CASSSQINTEAFF. This chain connects TRBV7-9 to TRBJ1-1. This CDR3 region has 13 residues. Germline loops: CDR1 SEHNR, CDR2 FQNEAQ (reference sequence).

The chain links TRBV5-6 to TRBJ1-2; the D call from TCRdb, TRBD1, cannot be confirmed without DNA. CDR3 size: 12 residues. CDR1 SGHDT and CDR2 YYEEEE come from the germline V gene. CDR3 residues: CASSLWTVGYTF.

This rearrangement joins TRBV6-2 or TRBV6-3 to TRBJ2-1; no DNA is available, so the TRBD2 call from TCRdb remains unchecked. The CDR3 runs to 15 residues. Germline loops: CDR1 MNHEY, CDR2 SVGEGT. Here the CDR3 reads CASSRQLATYNEQFF.

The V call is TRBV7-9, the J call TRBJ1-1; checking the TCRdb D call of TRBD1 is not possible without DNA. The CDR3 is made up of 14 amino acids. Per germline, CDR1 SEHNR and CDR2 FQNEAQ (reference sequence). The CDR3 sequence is CASRLQGEGPEAFF.

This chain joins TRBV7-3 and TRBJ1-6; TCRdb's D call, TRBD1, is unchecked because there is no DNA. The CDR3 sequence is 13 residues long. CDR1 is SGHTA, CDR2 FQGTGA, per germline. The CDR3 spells CASRGHPNSPLHF.

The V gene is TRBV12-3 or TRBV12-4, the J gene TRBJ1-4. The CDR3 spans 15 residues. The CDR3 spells CASSLRAGSNEKLFF.

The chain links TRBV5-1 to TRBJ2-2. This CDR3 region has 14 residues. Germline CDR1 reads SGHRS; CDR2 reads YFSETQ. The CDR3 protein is CASSLADLPGELFF.